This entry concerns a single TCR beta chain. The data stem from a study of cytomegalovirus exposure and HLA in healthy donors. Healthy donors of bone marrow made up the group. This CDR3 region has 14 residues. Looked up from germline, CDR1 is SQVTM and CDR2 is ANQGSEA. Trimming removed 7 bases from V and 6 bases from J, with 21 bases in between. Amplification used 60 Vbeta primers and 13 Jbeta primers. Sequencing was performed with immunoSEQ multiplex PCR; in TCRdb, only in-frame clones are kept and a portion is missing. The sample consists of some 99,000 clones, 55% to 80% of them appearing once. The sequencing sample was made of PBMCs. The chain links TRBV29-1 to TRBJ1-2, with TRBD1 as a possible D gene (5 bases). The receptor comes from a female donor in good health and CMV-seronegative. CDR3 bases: TGCAGCGCTGGAACAGGAAGTAGGTGGAATGGCTACACCTTC. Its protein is CSAGTGSRWNGYTF.